A single sample is the source of the 10 T cell receptor beta chains below, sequenced in a study of CD8 T cells in ankylosing spondylitis. Each CDR3 protein gets one entry after TCRdb re-called the 5' RACE reads with MiXCR. The top ten hold 6% to 8% of the sample, which has 200,000 to 250,000 distinct CDR3 sequences, 9.5% to 12% seen once. The sample consisted of blood, either unsorted or a sorted T cell fraction (not recorded which). Receptors were obtained from a male donor with ankylosing spondylitis or in good health (not recorded which).

This clonotype was seen a handful of times. This sequence joins TRBV6-1 and TRBJ2-3; D unclear. Per germline, CDR1 MNHNS and CDR2 SASEGT. The CDR3 extends over 12 amino acids. The CDR3 is CALVRISDTQYF. CDR3 coding DNA: TGTGCTCTTGTACGGATTTCAGATACGCAGTATTTT.

This rearrangement joins TRBV5-1 to TRBJ1-1, with D perhaps matching TRBD1 (5 bases). Trimming shortened V by 0 bases and J by 4 bases, and 10 bases separated the two germline ends. CDR3 size: 14 residues. Germline lookup yields CDR1 SGHRS and CDR2 YFSETQ. The CDR3 protein is CASSLDAGSTEAFF. CDR3 coding DNA: TGCGCCAGCAGCTTGGATGCAGGGAGCACTGAAGCTTTCTTT. Filled out from reference TRBV5-1 and TRBJ1-1, the complete variable domain reads KAGVTQTPRYLIKTRGQQVTLSCSPISGHRSVSWYQQTPGQGLQFLFEYFSETQRNKGNFPGRFSGRQFSNSRSEMNVSTLELGDSALYLCASSLDAGSTEAFFGQGTRLTVV.

This clonotype was seen a few times. This clone may be a read error of a much larger clone one base away. The chain has TRBV20-1 and TRBJ1-1; no firm D call. With 0 bases removed from V and 9 bases from J, the gap between germline ends came to 11 bases. The CDR3 has 12 amino acids. Looked up from germline, CDR1 is DFQATT and CDR2 is SNEGSKA (reference sequence). In DNA, the CDR3 is TGCAGTGCTAGAGAGCTTTTGGAACAAGCTTTCTTT. It encodes CSARELLEQAFF.

This clonotype was seen many times. The chain recombines TRBV20-1 with TRBJ1-5; D gene unclear. The germline V gene has CDR1 DFQATT and CDR2 SNEGSKA (reference sequence). V was shortened by 0 bases and J by 4 bases, with 13 bases between the two germline ends. The CDR3 contains 15 residues. DNA of the CDR3: TGCAGTGCTAGAGAAAACGGCGTAAGGAATCAGCCCCAGCATTTT. Translated: CSARENGVRNQPQHF.

This clonotype showed up many times. V is TRBV11-2 and J is TRBJ1-1, with 8 bases lining up with TRBD1. The CDR3 consists of 14 residues. After removal of 5 bases from V and 6 bases from J, the junction contained 8 bases not matched to a gene. CDR1 and CDR2 from the germline V gene are SGHAT and FQNNGV. This CDR3 reads CASSQTGEPAEAFF. For the CDR3, the DNA is TGTGCCAGCAGCCAGACAGGGGAACCCGCTGAAGCTTTCTTT.

Many counts were recorded for this clonotype. CDR3: CSAPGQGSTGELFF. The CDR3 region has the DNA TGCAGTGCTCCGGGACAGGGCAGCACCGGGGAGCTGTTTTTT. The chain uses TRBV20-1 and TRBJ2-2; the match to TRBD1 covers 9 bases. V lost 5 bases to trimming and J lost 4 bases; unmatched junction nucleotides: 5. This CDR3 is 14 amino acids long. Germline V gene data show CDR1 as DFQATT and CDR2 as SNEGSKA (reference sequence).

This clonotype was seen at least ten times. The CDR3 protein is CSVASTGTGNTEAFF. The CDR3 nucleotides read TGCAGCGTTGCAAGTACCGGGACGGGGAACACTGAAGCTTTCTTT. The chain couples TRBV29-1 to TRBJ1-1, with a tentative D call TRBD1 (5 bases). The CDR3 is 15 amino acids. V shed 4 bases and J shed 1 base, with 16 bases lying between them. Per the germline V gene, CDR1 is SQVTM and CDR2 is ANQGSEA.

This sequence joins TRBV7-8 and TRBJ2-1, with 7 positions matching TRBD2. Germline CDR1 reads SGHVS; CDR2 reads FQNEAQ. This CDR3 is 18 amino acids long. V shed 4 bases, J shed 3 bases, and the junction held 15 bases outside the gene matches. The chain's CDR3 is CASSSLDKRGQHYNEQFF. CDR3 nucleotides: TGTGCCAGCAGCTCCCTCGATAAGCGGGGCCAACACTACAATGAGCAGTTCTTC.

The chain couples TRBV25-1 to TRBJ2-7, with 12 bases lining up with TRBD1. The CDR3 spans 18 residues. Germline V CDR1 and CDR2: MGHDK, SYGVNS. J lost 5 bases, V lost 2 bases, and 13 bases had no gene match. The DNA of the CDR3 is TGTGCCAGCAGTGAAGGGGAGCCGGGACAGGGGGCTTTCCACGAGCAGTACTTC. Translated, it gives CASSEGEPGQGAFHEQYF.

This clonotype appeared many times. The chain employs TRBV12-3 or TRBV12-4 and TRBJ1-4, with D uncertain. This CDR3 has 12 amino acids. Trimming took off 7 bases at V and 10 bases at J, with 13 bases between the two ends. The CDR3 is CASTSPVGKLFF. CDR3 nucleotide sequence: TGTGCCAGCACCTCCCCCGTCGGAAAACTGTTTTTT.